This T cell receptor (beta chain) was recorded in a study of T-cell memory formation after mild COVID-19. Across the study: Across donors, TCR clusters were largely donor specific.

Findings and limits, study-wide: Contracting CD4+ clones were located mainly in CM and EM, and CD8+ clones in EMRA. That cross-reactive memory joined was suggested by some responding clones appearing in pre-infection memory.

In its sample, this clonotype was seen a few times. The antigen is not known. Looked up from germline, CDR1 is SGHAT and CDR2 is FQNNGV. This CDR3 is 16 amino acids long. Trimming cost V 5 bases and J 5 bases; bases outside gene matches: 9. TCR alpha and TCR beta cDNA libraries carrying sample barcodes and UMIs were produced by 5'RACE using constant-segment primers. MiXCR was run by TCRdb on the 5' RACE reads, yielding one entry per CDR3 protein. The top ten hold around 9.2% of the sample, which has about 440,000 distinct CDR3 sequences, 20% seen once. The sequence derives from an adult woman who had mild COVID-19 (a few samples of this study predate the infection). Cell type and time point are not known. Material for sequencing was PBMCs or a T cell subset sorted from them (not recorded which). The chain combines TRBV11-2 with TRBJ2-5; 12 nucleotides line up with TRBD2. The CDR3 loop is CASSGPSGRAVETQYF. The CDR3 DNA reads TGTGCCAGCAGCGGGCCTAGCGGGAGGGCCGTCGAGACCCAGTACTTC.